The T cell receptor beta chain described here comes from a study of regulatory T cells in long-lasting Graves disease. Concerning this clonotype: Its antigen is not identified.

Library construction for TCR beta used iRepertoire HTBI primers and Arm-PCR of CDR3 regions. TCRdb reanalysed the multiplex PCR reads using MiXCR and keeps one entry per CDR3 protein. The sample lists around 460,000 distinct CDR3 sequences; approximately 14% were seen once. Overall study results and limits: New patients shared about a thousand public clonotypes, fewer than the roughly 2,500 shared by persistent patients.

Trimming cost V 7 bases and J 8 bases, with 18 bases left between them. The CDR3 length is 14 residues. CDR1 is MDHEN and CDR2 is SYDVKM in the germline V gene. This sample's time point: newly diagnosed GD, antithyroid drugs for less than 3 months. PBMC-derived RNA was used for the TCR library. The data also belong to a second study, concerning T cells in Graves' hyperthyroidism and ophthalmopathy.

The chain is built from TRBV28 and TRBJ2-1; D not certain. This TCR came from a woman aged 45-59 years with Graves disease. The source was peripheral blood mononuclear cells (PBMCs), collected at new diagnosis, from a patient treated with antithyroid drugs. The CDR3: CASNPAPQGYEQFF. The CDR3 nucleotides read TGTGCCAGCAATCCAGCGCCACAAGGCTATGAGCAGTTCTTC.